What follows are 20 T cell receptor beta chains derived from one specimen sequenced in a study of cytomegalovirus exposure and HLA in healthy donors. TCRdb keeps only in-frame clones here, not all; method: immunoSEQ multiplex PCR. The sample yields 100,000 to 150,000 clones, about 89% seen once. Sample: PBMCs. These receptors were collected from a woman younger than 30 in good health and CMV-seronegative.

The chain employs TRBV30 and TRBJ2-7, with D perhaps matching TRBD2 (6 bases). The CDR3 loop spans 12 amino acids. CDR1 is GTSNPN, CDR2 SVGIG, per germline (reference sequence). Deletions cut 4 bases from V and 3 bases from J, with 10 bases between. The CDR3 here is CAWTSERYEQYF. The CDR3 DNA follows: TGTGCCTGGACTAGCGAACGCTACGAGCAGTACTTC.

This clone has only a few counts. This chain uses TRBV5-4 with TRBJ2-1; 8 nucleotides agree with TRBD2. With V trimmed by 1 base and J by 0 bases, 0 bases remained unmatched. CDR1 and CDR2 from the germline V gene are SGHNT and YYREEE (reference sequence). The CDR3 sequence is 15 residues long. This chain's CDR3 is CASSLSGSSYNEQFF. In DNA, the CDR3 is TGTGCCAGCAGCTTGAGCGGGAGCTCCTACAATGAGCAGTTCTTC.

The chain combines TRBV6-5 with TRBJ2-7, with 7 positions matching TRBD1. The germline V gene has CDR1 MNHEY and CDR2 SVGAGI. This CDR3 has 14 residues. The ends lost 5 bases at V and 3 bases at J; junction bases unmatched: 7. The CDR3 DNA reads TGTGCCAGCAGTACCACAGGGGACGACTACGAGCAGTACTTC. Protein: CASSTTGDDYEQYF.

V usage is TRBV2 and J usage is TRBJ2-1; 7 bases align to TRBD2. Germline CDR1 reads SNHLY; CDR2 reads FYNNEI. V lost 5 bases to trimming and J lost 6 bases; unmatched junction nucleotides: 7. The length of the CDR3 is 14 residues. CDR3 region: CASSLPGGLNEQFF. The DNA for the CDR3 is TGTGCCAGCAGTCTACCGGGAGGCCTCAATGAGCAGTTCTTC.

The CDR3 loop reads CASSSPTVGEGAFF. The CDR3 region has the DNA TGTGCCAGCAGTTCCCCCACGGTTGGGGAGGGAGCTTTCTTT. J is TRBJ1-1 and V is TRBV27; D is ambiguous. The CDR3 runs to 14 residues. Per the germline V gene, CDR1 is MNHEY and CDR2 is SMNVEV (reference sequence). V lost 4 bases and J 10 bases, leaving 19 bases between the germline ends.

This clone was detected only once. The J gene is TRBJ2-1, the V gene TRBV27; D is unresolved. This CDR3 spans 14 amino acids. V was clipped by 4 bases and J by 1 base, with 8 bases between them. Germline lookup yields CDR1 MNHEY and CDR2 SMNVEV (reference sequence). Here the CDR3 DNA reads TGTGCCAGCAGTTCCCAACGGTCCTACAATGAGCAGTTCTTC. Translating it yields CASSSQRSYNEQFF.

The chain links TRBV7-3 to TRBJ2-1; 10 nucleotides match TRBD2. The CDR3 loop spans 15 amino acids. CDR1 and CDR2 (germline): SGHTA, FQGTGA. The V gene end was trimmed by 0 bases and the J gene end by 7 bases; junction bases not matched to a gene: 3. The CDR3 spells CASSLTGSGRNEQFF. CDR3 sequence (DNA): TGTGCCAGCAGCTTAACGGGTAGCGGGAGGAATGAGCAGTTCTTC. Variable domain in full (rest from reference TRBV7-3 and TRBJ2-1): GAGVSQTPSNKVTEKGKYVELRCDPISGHTALYWYRQSLGQGPEFLIYFQGTGAADDSGLPNDRFFAVRPEGSVSTLKIQRTERGDSAVYLCASSLTGSGRNEQFFGPGTRLTVL.

The chain carries TRBV6-5 and TRBJ1-1; TRBD1 might be the D (5 bases). The CDR3 is made up of 12 amino acids. Trimming removed 4 bases from V and 4 bases from J, with 7 bases in between. Germline lookup yields CDR1 MNHEY and CDR2 SVGAGI. CDR3 coding DNA: TGTGCCAGCAGTTCGACAGCCACTGAAGCTTTCTTT. It encodes CASSSTATEAFF.

This chain connects TRBV30 to TRBJ1-5; tentative D call: TRBD1 (5 bases). Germline loops: CDR1 GTSNPN, CDR2 SVGIG (reference sequence). The CDR3 is 12 amino acids. V lost 6 bases and J lost 3, with 9 bases in between. Written as DNA, the CDR3 is TGTGCCTGCGGGACTCCCAATCAGCCCCAGCATTTT. Its protein is CACGTPNQPQHF.

The chain employs TRBV6-1 and TRBJ2-7; D is unclear. This CDR3 has 15 residues. Per germline, CDR1 MNHNS and CDR2 SASEGT. The germline V and J ends were trimmed by 0 bases and 2 bases, with 11 bases remaining between them. This CDR3 reads CASSEAPNRAYEQYF. The CDR3 region has the DNA TGTGCCAGCAGTGAAGCTCCTAACAGAGCCTACGAGCAGTACTTC.

The chain uses TRBV6-6 and TRBJ2-3; D not resolved. This CDR3 comprises 11 residues. Per germline, CDR1 MNHNY and CDR2 SVGAGI (reference sequence). Trimming pared 4 bases from V and 3 bases from J, leaving 2 bases between. The chain's CDR3 is CASSSTDTQYF. In nucleotides, the CDR3 is TGTGCCAGCAGTTCGACAGATACGCAGTATTTT.

J is TRBJ2-7 and V is TRBV7-6; 10 nucleotides match TRBD2. The CDR3 spans 17 residues. CDR1 and CDR2 from the germline V gene are SGHVS and FNYEAQ. The ends lost 0 bases at V and 3 bases at J; junction bases unmatched: 8. CDR3 in amino acids: CASSLAPSGSASYEQYF. CDR3 DNA sequence: TGTGCCAGCAGCTTAGCTCCTAGCGGGAGCGCAAGCTACGAGCAGTACTTC.

The chain couples TRBV5-5 to TRBJ2-3; no reliable D call. Trimming pared 4 bases from V and 2 bases from J, leaving 17 bases between. This CDR3 has 16 amino acids. Germline loops: CDR1 SGHKS, CDR2 YYEKEE (reference sequence). The CDR3 DNA follows: TGTGCCAGCAGCCAGGCCTCGGTCAGTTACACAGATACGCAGTATTTT. This translates into CASSQASVSYTDTQYF.

Note on this clone: Other DNA sequences in this sample translate to the same CDR3. The chain employs TRBV5-1 and TRBJ1-2; the D is unclear. The CDR3 covers 13 residues. Trimming cost V 0 bases and J 6 bases, with 9 bases left between them. Germline CDR1 SGHRS, CDR2 YFSETQ. The CDR3 reads CASSLGRRDGYTF. The CDR3 DNA follows: TGCGCCAGCAGCTTGGGGCGGCGGGATGGCTACACCTTC.

The chain has TRBV12-5 and TRBJ2-7, with TRBD2 identical over 13 bases. The V gene end was trimmed by 3 bases and the J gene end by 2 bases; junction bases not matched to a gene: 4. The CDR3 length is 16 residues. CDR1 and CDR2 from the germline V gene are LGHNT and FRNRAP. The CDR3 loop reads CASGLTTSGRPYEQYF. CDR3 in DNA: TGTGCTAGTGGTTTAACGACTAGCGGGAGGCCCTACGAGCAGTACTTC.

V usage is TRBV5-1 and J usage is TRBJ1-4; D not certain. Trimming stripped 2 bases from V and 0 bases from J, with 14 bases between. This CDR3 region has 17 residues. Germline assignment: CDR1 SGHRS and CDR2 YFSETQ. The CDR3 nucleotides read TGCGCCAGCAGCTTAACTAGTTCTTCGTCAACTAATGAAAAACTGTTTTTT. Translated: CASSLTSSSSTNEKLFF.

The genes are TRBV13 and TRBJ2-3, with D perhaps matching TRBD1 (5 bases). CDR3 length: 14 amino acids. The V end lost 3 bases, the J end lost 0 bases, and 7 bases lay between the germline ends. Germline CDR1 reads PRHDT; CDR2 reads FYEKMQ (reference sequence). The CDR3 loop is CASSFQGSTDTQYF. For the CDR3, the DNA is TGTGCCAGCAGCTTCCAGGGTAGCACAGATACGCAGTATTTT.

V is TRBV5-4 and J is TRBJ1-1, with D perhaps TRBD1 (5 bases). V was shortened by 4 bases and J by 11 bases, with 15 bases between the two germline ends. The CDR3 is 12 residues long. Germline values: CDR1 SGHNT, CDR2 YYREEE (reference sequence). The CDR3 sequence is CASSPFGGRAFF. The CDR3 DNA sequence: TGTGCCAGCAGCCCATTCGGGGGTAGGGCTTTCTTT.

The chain employs TRBV28 and TRBJ1-5, with D maybe TRBD1 (6 bases). CDR1 and CDR2 (germline): MDHEN, SYDVKM. The CDR3 is made up of 13 amino acids. V lost 5 bases and J lost 4, with 9 bases in between. As DNA, the CDR3 is TGTGCCAGCAGTGAAACAGGGAATCAGCCCCAGCATTTT. Its protein is CASSETGNQPQHF.

The chain uses TRBV5-5 and TRBJ2-7, with 13 bases lining up with TRBD2. CDR1 and CDR2 (germline): SGHKS, YYEKEE (reference sequence). CDR3 length equals 16 residues. V shed 5 bases, J shed 1 base, and the junction held 6 bases outside the gene matches. The CDR3 region has the DNA TGTGCCAGCAGGGGTACTAGCGGGAGGGAATCCTACGAGCAGTACTTC. This translates into CASRGTSGRESYEQYF.